A single sample gave rise to the 2 T cell receptor beta chains below, sequenced in a study of blood T cell repertoires in COVID-19. Repertoires were generated with immunoSEQ multiplex PCR, while TCRdb's copy carries only in-frame clones and drops some. Of just over 650,000 clones listed, 85% to 90% are singletons. Sequenced material: peripheral blood. The source of these receptors is a woman under 30 with acute or convalescent COVID-19.

The chain recombines TRBV7-9 with TRBJ1-2; the D gene is possibly TRBD1 (5 bases). Trimming pared 2 bases from V and 4 bases from J, leaving 11 bases between. Germline V gene sequence: CDR1 SEHNR, CDR2 FQNEAQ (reference sequence). This CDR3 comprises 14 residues. The CDR3 loop is CASSLQAGPYGYTF. DNA for the CDR3: TGTGCCAGCAGCTTACAAGCGGGACCCTATGGCTACACCTTC.

This rearrangement joins TRBV6-5 to TRBJ1-5; D unclear. The CDR3 has 14 residues. Trimming took 10 bases from V and 0 from J, leaving 13 bases between them. Germline assignment: CDR1 MNHEY and CDR2 SVGAGI. The CDR3 is CATSTRHSNQPQHF. Here the CDR3 DNA reads TGTGCCACATCGACACGACATAGCAATCAGCCCCAGCATTTT.